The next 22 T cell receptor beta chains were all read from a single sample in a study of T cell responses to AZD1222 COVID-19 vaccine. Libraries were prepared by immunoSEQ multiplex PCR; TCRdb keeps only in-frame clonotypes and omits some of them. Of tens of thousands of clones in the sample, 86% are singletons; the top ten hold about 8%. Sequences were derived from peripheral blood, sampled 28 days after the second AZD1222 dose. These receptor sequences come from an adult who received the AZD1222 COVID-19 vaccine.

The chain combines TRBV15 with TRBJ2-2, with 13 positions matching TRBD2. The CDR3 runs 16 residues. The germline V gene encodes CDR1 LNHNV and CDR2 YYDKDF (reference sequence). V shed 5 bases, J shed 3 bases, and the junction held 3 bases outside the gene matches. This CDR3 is CATSVGLAGHTGELFF. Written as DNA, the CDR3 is TGTGCCACCAGCGTGGGACTAGCGGGGCACACCGGGGAGCTGTTTTTT.

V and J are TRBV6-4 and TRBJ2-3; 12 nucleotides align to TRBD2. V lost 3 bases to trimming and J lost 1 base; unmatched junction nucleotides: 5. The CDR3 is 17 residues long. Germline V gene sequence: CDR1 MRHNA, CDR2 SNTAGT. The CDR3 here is CASSEASGGAGTDTQYF. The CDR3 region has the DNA TGTGCCAGCAGTGAAGCTAGCGGGGGGGCCGGCACAGATACGCAGTATTTT.

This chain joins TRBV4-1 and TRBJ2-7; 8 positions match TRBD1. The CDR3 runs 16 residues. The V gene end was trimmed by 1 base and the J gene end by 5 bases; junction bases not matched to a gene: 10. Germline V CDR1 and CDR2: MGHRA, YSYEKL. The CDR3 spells CASSQGQGRGRHEQYF. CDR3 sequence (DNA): TGCGCCAGCAGCCAAGGCCAGGGCAGGGGGCGGCACGAGCAGTACTTC.

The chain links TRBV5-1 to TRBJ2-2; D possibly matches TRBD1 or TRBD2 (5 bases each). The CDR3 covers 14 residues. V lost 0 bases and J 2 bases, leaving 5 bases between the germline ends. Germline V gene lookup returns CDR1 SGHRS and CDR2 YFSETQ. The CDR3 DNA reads TGCGCCAGCAGCTTGGGGGACAACACCGGGGAGCTGTTTTTT. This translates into CASSLGDNTGELFF.

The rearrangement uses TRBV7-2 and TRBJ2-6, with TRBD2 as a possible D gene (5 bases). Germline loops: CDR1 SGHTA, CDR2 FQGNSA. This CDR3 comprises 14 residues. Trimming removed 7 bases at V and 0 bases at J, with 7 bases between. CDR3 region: CASTEVSGANVLTF. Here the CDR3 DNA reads TGTGCCAGCACGGAGGTCTCTGGGGCCAACGTCCTGACTTTC. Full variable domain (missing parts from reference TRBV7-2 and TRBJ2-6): GAGVSQSPSNKVTEKGKDVELRCDPISGHTALYWYRQSLGQGLEFLIYFQGNSAPDKSGLPSDRFSAERTGGSVSTLTIQRTQQEDSAVYLCASTEVSGANVLTFGAGSRLTVL.

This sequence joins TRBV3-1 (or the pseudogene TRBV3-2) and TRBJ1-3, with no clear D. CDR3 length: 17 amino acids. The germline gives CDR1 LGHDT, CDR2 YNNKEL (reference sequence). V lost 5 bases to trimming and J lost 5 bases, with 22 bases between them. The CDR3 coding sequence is TGTGCCAGCAGCGGGATGCTTCCCATACACGCACGAAACACCATATATTTT. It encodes CASSGMLPIHARNTIYF.

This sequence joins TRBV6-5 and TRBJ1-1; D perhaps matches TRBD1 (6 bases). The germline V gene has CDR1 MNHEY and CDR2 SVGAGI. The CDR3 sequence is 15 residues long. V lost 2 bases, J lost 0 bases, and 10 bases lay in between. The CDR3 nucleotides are TGTGCCAGCAGTTACGGGGGGGGGCTGAACACTGAAGCTTTCTTT. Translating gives CASSYGGGLNTEAFF.

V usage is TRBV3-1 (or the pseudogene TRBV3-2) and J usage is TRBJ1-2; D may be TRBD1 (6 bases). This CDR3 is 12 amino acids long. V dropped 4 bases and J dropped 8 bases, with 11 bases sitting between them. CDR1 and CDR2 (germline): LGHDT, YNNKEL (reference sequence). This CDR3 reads CASSLGARGYTF. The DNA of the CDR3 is TGTGCCAGCAGCCTGGGGGCTCGGGGCTACACCTTC.

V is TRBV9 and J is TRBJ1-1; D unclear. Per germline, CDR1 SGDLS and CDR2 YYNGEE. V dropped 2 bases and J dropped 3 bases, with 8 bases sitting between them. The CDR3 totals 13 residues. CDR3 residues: CASSVAGDTEAFF. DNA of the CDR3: TGTGCCAGCAGCGTCGCCGGGGACACTGAAGCTTTCTTT.

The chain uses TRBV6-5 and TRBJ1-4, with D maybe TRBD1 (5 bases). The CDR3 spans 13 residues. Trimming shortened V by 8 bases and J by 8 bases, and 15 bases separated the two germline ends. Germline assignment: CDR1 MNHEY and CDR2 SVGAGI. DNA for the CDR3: TGTGCCAGCGCCTGGGCAGGGAGGGAAAAACTGTTTTTT. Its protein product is CASAWAGREKLFF.

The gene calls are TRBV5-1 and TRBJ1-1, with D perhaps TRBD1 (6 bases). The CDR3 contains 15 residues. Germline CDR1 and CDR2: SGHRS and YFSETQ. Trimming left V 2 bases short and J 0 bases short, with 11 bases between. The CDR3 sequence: CASSLIQGMNTEAFF. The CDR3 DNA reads TGCGCCAGCAGCTTAATTCAGGGGATGAACACTGAAGCTTTCTTT.

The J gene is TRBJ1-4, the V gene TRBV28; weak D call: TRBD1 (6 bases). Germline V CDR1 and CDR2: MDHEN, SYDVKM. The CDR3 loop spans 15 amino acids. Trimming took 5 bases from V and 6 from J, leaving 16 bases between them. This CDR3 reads CASSPAGTQDEKLFF. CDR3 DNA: TGTGCCAGCAGTCCCGCCGGGACACAGGATGAAAAACTGTTTTTT. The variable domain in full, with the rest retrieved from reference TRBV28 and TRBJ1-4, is DVKVTQSSRYLVKRTGEKVFLECVQDMDHENMFWYRQDPGLGLRLIYFSYDVKMKEKGDIPEGYSVSREKKERFSLILESASTNQTSMYLCASSPAGTQDEKLFFGSGTQLSVL.

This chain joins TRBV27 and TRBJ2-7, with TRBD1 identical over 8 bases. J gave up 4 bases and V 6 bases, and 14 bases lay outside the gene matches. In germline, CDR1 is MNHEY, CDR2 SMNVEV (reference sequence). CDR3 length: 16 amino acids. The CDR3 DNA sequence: TGTGCCAGCAGCAAAAAGGCAGGGGGCGCAACTTACGAGCAGTACTTC. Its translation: CASSKKAGGATYEQYF.

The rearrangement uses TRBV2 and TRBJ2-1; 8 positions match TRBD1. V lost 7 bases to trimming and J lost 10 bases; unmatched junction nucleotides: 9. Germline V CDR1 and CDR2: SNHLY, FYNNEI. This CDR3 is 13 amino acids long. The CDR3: CASTRRQGLEQFF. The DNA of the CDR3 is TGTGCCAGCACTCGACGACAGGGGTTGGAGCAGTTCTTC.

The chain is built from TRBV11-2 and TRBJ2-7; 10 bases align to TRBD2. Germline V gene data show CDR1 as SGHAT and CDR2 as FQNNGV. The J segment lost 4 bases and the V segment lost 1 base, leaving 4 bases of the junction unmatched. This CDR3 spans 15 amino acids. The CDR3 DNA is TGTGCCAGCAGCTTAGTTCGGACTAGCGGATACGAGCAGTACTTC. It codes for CASSLVRTSGYEQYF. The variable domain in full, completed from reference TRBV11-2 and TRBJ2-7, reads EAGVAQSPRYKIIEKRQSVAFWCNPISGHATLYWYQQILGQGPKLLIQFQNNGVVDDSQLPKDRFSAERLKGVDSTLKIQPAKLEDSAVYLCASSLVRTSGYEQYFGPGTRLTVT.

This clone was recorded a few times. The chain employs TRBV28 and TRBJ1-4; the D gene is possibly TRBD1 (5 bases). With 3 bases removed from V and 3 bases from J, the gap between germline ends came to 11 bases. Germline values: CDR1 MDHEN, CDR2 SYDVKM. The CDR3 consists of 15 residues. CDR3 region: CASSFGGSSNEKLFF. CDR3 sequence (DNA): TGTGCCAGCAGTTTCGGGGGGAGCTCTAATGAAAAACTGTTTTTT.

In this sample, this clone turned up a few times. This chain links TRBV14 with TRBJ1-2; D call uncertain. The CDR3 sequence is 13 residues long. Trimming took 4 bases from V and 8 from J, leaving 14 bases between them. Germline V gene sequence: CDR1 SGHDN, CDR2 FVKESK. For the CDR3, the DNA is TGTGCCAGCAGCCCCATCTCTGGGGTCGGCTACACCTTC. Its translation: CASSPISGVGYTF.

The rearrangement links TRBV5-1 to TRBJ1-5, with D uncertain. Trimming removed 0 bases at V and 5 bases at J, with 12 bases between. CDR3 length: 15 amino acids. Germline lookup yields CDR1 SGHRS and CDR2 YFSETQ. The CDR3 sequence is CASSLDSPIDQPQHF. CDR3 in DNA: TGCGCCAGCAGCTTGGACAGCCCAATAGATCAGCCCCAGCATTTT.

CDR3 nucleotides: TGTGCCAGCAGCTTACAGGAGTACACTGAAGCTTTCTTT. Translation: CASSLQEYTEAFF. The V call is TRBV7-3, the J call TRBJ1-1; D is unclear. CDR3 length equals 13 residues. From germline, CDR1 is SGHTA and CDR2 FQGTGA. V gave up 2 bases and J gave up 3 bases, with 7 bases separating them.

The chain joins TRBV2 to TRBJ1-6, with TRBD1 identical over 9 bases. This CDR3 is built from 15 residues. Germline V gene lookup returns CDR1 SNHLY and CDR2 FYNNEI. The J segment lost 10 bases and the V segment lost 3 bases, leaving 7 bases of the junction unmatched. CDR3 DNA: TGTGCCAGCAGTGATGCAGGACAGGGGTGGTCACCCCTCCACTTT. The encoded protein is CASSDAGQGWSPLHF.

Here the CDR3 DNA reads TGTGCCAGCAGCCAAGGGGGGGCTACCACCAACGAGCAGTACTTC. This translates into CASSQGGATTNEQYF. The chain links TRBV3-1 (or the pseudogene TRBV3-2) to TRBJ2-7; D tentatively reads TRBD1 or TRBD2 (6 bases each). The CDR3 runs 15 residues. Germline loops: CDR1 LGHDT, CDR2 YNNKEL (reference sequence). V was trimmed by 1 base and J by 5 bases, leaving 15 bases between them.

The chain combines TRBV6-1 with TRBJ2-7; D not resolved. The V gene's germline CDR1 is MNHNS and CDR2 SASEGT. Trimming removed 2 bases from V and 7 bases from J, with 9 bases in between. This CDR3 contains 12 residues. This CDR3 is CASSESLVEQYF. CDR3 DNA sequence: TGTGCCAGCAGTGAATCACTGGTAGAGCAGTACTTC.